These 30 T cell receptor beta chains originate from one sample sequenced in a study of blood T cell repertoires in COVID-19. The table came from immunoSEQ multiplex PCR; TCRdb's copy has only in-frame clones and leaves some out. The repertoire holds over 100,000 clones, 70% to 90% seen once, with roughly 1.4% in the top ten. The sample consisted of peripheral blood. The receptors were gathered from a man between 35 and 55 years old with acute or convalescent COVID-19.

V is TRBV5-4 and J is TRBJ2-3, with D possibly being TRBD1 (6 bases). Between the trimmed V and J ends, which lost 4 bases and 2 bases, there was a span of 11 bases. Germline V gene data show CDR1 as SGHNT and CDR2 as YYREEE (reference sequence). This CDR3 is built from 14 residues. CDR3 in amino acids: CASSPWTVTDTQYF. For the CDR3, the DNA is TGTGCCAGCAGCCCCTGGACAGTCACAGATACGCAGTATTTT. The full variable domain, in which reference TRBV5-4 and TRBJ2-3 provide the parts outside the CDR3, is ETGVTQSPTHLIKTRGQQVTLRCSSQSGHNTVSWYQQALGQGPQFIFQYYREEENGRGNFPPRFSGLQFPNYSSELNVNALELDDSALYLCASSPWTVTDTQYFGPGTRLTVL.

The rearrangement joins TRBV6-5 to TRBJ2-7; D might be TRBD2 (5 bases). V was trimmed by 8 bases and J by 3 bases, leaving 17 bases between them. Germline loops: CDR1 MNHEY, CDR2 SVGAGI. CDR3 length: 14 residues. The CDR3 DNA sequence: TGTGCCAGCTTGAACCGGGATTTAAGCTACGAGCAGTACTTC. It specifies CASLNRDLSYEQYF.

The chain combines TRBV4-2 with TRBJ2-3; TRBD2 matches at 14 bases. The germline CDR1 and CDR2 sequences are LGHNA and YNFKEQ. The CDR3 totals 17 residues. Germline trimming cut 3 bases from V and 3 bases from J; bases unmatched to any gene: 5. CDR3 sequence (DNA): TGTGCCAGCAGCCAGAGACTAGCGGGGGGGATAACAGATACGCAGTATTTT. Encoded protein: CASSQRLAGGITDTQYF.

The V gene is TRBV19, the J gene TRBJ2-4, with TRBD1 matching over 8 bases. Germline V lookup: CDR1 LNHDA, CDR2 SQIVND (reference sequence). The ends lost 2 bases at V and 6 bases at J; junction bases unmatched: 6. The CDR3 runs to 15 residues. CDR3 DNA sequence: TGTGCCAGTAGTATACAGGGGGCAGGTGTAAACATTCAGTACTTC. Translated, it gives CASSIQGAGVNIQYF.

The chain couples TRBV2 to TRBJ2-3, with 11 bases matching TRBD2. The CDR3 has 14 residues. The ends lost 6 bases at V and 7 bases at J; junction bases unmatched: 6. Looked up from germline, CDR1 is SNHLY and CDR2 is FYNNEI. The DNA for the CDR3 is TGTGCCAGCAGCTCCGGGACTAGCGGTTATACGCAGTATTTT. Its protein is CASSSGTSGYTQYF.

For the CDR3, the DNA is TGTGCCAGCAGTCCAGGGGAAGGCGGGGAGCTGTTTTTT. Translated, it gives CASSPGEGGELFF. This sequence joins TRBV6-4 and TRBJ2-2; perhaps TRBD1 as D (6 bases). CDR3 length: 13 residues. V was trimmed by 5 bases and J by 7 bases, leaving 11 bases between them. Germline-derived CDR1 and CDR2 are MRHNA and SNTAGT.

As to this clone: The sample carries other DNA sequences with the same CDR3. The rearrangement uses TRBV7-2 and TRBJ1-5; the match to TRBD1 covers 7 bases. The CDR3 consists of 14 residues. The V gene's germline CDR1 is SGHTA and CDR2 FQGNSA. Trimming at V came to 3 bases and at J to 3 bases, leaving 2 bases not matched to a gene. The CDR3 spells CASSFGTANQPQHF. The CDR3 DNA sequence: TGTGCCAGCAGCTTCGGGACAGCCAATCAGCCCCAGCATTTT.

The chain combines TRBV28 with TRBJ2-7; D perhaps matches TRBD2 (5 bases). This CDR3 has 14 amino acids. Per the germline V gene, CDR1 is MDHEN and CDR2 is SYDVKM. Trimming stripped 3 bases from V and 4 bases from J, with 13 bases between. In nucleotides, the CDR3 is TGTGCCAGCAGTTTCCGGGGATTGAAATACGAGCAGTACTTC. Translation: CASSFRGLKYEQYF.

This chain joins TRBV28 and TRBJ2-2; possibly TRBD2 for D (5 bases). Per germline, CDR1 MDHEN and CDR2 SYDVKM. This CDR3 has 17 amino acids. Trimming took 1 base from V and 5 from J, leaving 17 bases between them. The CDR3 DNA follows: TGTGCCAGCAGTTTATCCCCCGGGGTCCGAAGGACCGGGGAGCTGTTTTTT. Translating gives CASSLSPGVRRTGELFF. The complete variable domain, with remaining parts taken from reference TRBV28 and TRBJ2-2, reads DVKVTQSSRYLVKRTGEKVFLECVQDMDHENMFWYRQDPGLGLRLIYFSYDVKMKEKGDIPEGYSVSREKKERFSLILESASTNQTSMYLCASSLSPGVRRTGELFFGEGSRLTVL.

The rearrangement uses TRBV6-6 and TRBJ1-5; 7 nucleotides match TRBD1. This CDR3 is 13 amino acids long. With 5 bases clipped from V and 2 bases from J, the junction kept 0 bases outside the gene matches. CDR1 is MNHNY, CDR2 SVGAGI, per germline (reference sequence). Written as DNA, the CDR3 is TGTGCCAGCAGTACAGGGGGCAATCAGCCCCAGCATTTT. This gives the protein CASSTGGNQPQHF.

This chain links TRBV5-1 with TRBJ1-3; maybe TRBD1 (6 bases). This CDR3 has 14 amino acids. Germline V gene lookup returns CDR1 SGHRS and CDR2 YFSETQ. Deletions cut 4 bases from V and 2 bases from J, with 10 bases between. The DNA for the CDR3 is TGCGCCAGCAGCCTGGGGGACACTGGAAACACCATATATTTT. Protein sequence: CASSLGDTGNTIYF.

The chain links TRBV18 to TRBJ2-7, with 8 bases identical to TRBD2. The CDR3 loop spans 15 amino acids. From germline, CDR1 is KGHSH and CDR2 LQKENI. V was clipped by 5 bases and J by 4 bases; unmatched bases: 10. The CDR3 protein is CASSAASGHWYEQYF. The CDR3 DNA reads TGTGCCAGCTCAGCCGCTAGCGGGCATTGGTACGAGCAGTACTTC.

This chain links TRBV18 with TRBJ2-3; 13 nucleotides line up with TRBD2. CDR3 length: 17 residues. Germline V gene sequence: CDR1 KGHSH, CDR2 LQKENI. V trimming: 4 bases; J trimming: 4 bases; junction bases outside the gene matches: 8. CDR3 coding DNA: TGTGCCAGCTCACTTGGACTAGCGGGAGTGTTGGCAGATACGCAGTATTTT. Translating gives CASSLGLAGVLADTQYF.

There are a few counts of this clone. The genes are TRBV6-5 and TRBJ2-7, with 7 bases fitting TRBD2. V lost 8 bases and J lost 0; bases outside the gene matches: 7. The CDR3 runs to 14 residues. CDR1 is MNHEY, CDR2 SVGAGI, per germline. The CDR3 region is CASSVAGLSYEQYF. CDR3 in DNA: TGTGCCAGCTCGGTAGCGGGCCTCTCCTACGAGCAGTACTTC.

This clone was counted once. The chain has TRBV18 and TRBJ1-5; D may be TRBD1 (6 bases). Between the trimmed V and J ends, which lost 10 bases and 0 bases, there was a span of 10 bases. The CDR3 extends over 13 amino acids. The germline CDR1 and CDR2 sequences are KGHSH and LQKENI. The CDR3 sequence: CATQGGSNQPQHF. In DNA, the CDR3 is TGTGCCACCCAAGGGGGTAGCAATCAGCCCCAGCATTTT.

The chain recombines TRBV18 with TRBJ2-7; 9 nucleotides agree with TRBD1. Germline CDR1 and CDR2: KGHSH and LQKENI. The CDR3 is 14 residues long. With 2 bases clipped from V and 3 bases from J, the junction kept 2 bases outside the gene matches. The CDR3 protein is CASSPTGGGYEQYF. The CDR3, as DNA: TGTGCCAGCTCACCAACAGGGGGCGGCTACGAGCAGTACTTC.

V is TRBV11-2 and J is TRBJ2-7, with 7 bases that match TRBD1. Germline V CDR1 and CDR2: SGHAT, FQNNGV. J was trimmed by 6 bases and V by 3 bases; bases with no gene match: 8. CDR3 length: 14 amino acids. The CDR3 nucleotides are TGTGCCAGCAGCTTCTCTCAGGGGGTTAGCGAGCAGTACTTC. Its translation is CASSFSQGVSEQYF.

V and J are TRBV7-2 and TRBJ2-2; unclear D gene. The CDR3 totals 14 residues. The ends were cut back, 5 bases at V and 4 bases at J, with 11 bases in the middle. Germline V gene data show CDR1 as SGHTA and CDR2 as FQGNSA. CDR3 loop: CASSPQLVTGELFF. The CDR3 DNA reads TGTGCCAGCAGCCCCCAGTTGGTCACCGGGGAGCTGTTTTTT.

The V and J genes are TRBV10-3 and TRBJ2-3; D perhaps matches TRBD2 (5 bases). This CDR3 has 14 residues. Germline V gene lookup returns CDR1 ENHRY and CDR2 SYGVKD. Trimming stripped 3 bases from V and 2 bases from J, with 9 bases between. The CDR3 here is CAISEGRDTDTQYF. The CDR3 DNA sequence: TGTGCCATCAGTGAAGGTCGGGACACAGATACGCAGTATTTT.

The CDR3 protein is CASSLAGTGNTGELFF. For the CDR3, the DNA is TGTGCCAGCAGCTTAGCCGGGACAGGGAACACCGGGGAGCTGTTTTTT. This chain uses TRBV11-3 with TRBJ2-2; TRBD1 matches 8 bases. V was pared by 1 base and J by 1 base, with 2 bases of the junction left unmatched. The CDR3 totals 16 residues. Germline V lookup: CDR1 SGHNT, CDR2 YENEEA.

The genes are TRBV10-2 and TRBJ2-5, with 7 nucleotides matching TRBD2. CDR1 is WSHSY and CDR2 is SAAADI in the germline V gene. The V segment lost 3 bases and the J segment 4 bases; nucleotides outside the gene matches: 8. The CDR3 spans 15 residues. The CDR3 is CASSDKVGGIETQYF. As DNA, the CDR3 is TGCGCCAGCAGTGACAAAGTCGGGGGGATAGAGACCCAGTACTTC.

V usage is TRBV30 and J usage is TRBJ2-3; perhaps TRBD2 as D (6 bases). CDR3 length equals 13 residues. V was clipped by 1 base and J by 5 bases, with 10 bases between them. CDR1 is GTSNPN, CDR2 SVGIG, per germline (reference sequence). The CDR3 DNA is TGTGCCTGGAGTGGGAGACTAGGAGATACGCAGTATTTT. Protein: CAWSGRLGDTQYF. Full variable domain (remainder filled in from reference TRBV30 and TRBJ2-3): SQTIHQWPATLVQPVGSPLSLECTVEGTSNPNLYWYRQAAGRGLQLLFYSVGIGQISSEVPQNLSASRPQDRQFILSSKKLLLSDSGFYLCAWSGRLGDTQYFGPGTRLTVL.

The chain carries TRBV19 and TRBJ1-1, with D tentatively TRBD1 (6 bases). The V end was cut by 3 bases, the J end by 6 bases, with 14 bases between. The CDR3 spans 14 residues. Germline values: CDR1 LNHDA, CDR2 SQIVND (reference sequence). The CDR3 reads CASSMPGWGPEAFF. DNA of the CDR3: TGTGCCAGTAGTATGCCAGGGTGGGGGCCTGAAGCTTTCTTT.

This chain joins TRBV5-1 and TRBJ1-1, with a weak D call TRBD1 (6 bases). V gave up 1 base and J gave up 6 bases, with 10 bases separating them. The CDR3 extends over 13 amino acids. The germline CDR1 and CDR2 sequences are SGHRS and YFSETQ. The CDR3 DNA is TGCGCCAGCAGCTTGTTCGGACAGTCTGAAGCTTTCTTT. Residues: CASSLFGQSEAFF.

The chain has TRBV5-1 and TRBJ2-1; a weak D match, TRBD1 (6 bases). This CDR3 contains 17 residues. Germline loops: CDR1 SGHRS, CDR2 YFSETQ. V was shortened by 5 bases and J by 0 bases, with 18 bases between the two germline ends. The CDR3 sequence: CASSPRITGYSYNEQFF. CDR3 DNA: TGCGCCAGCAGTCCTCGGATTACAGGGTACTCCTACAATGAGCAGTTCTTC.

The J gene is TRBJ2-2, the V gene TRBV10-3, with 7 nucleotides matching TRBD1. CDR3 size: 15 residues. The J segment lost 0 bases and the V segment lost 5 bases, leaving 3 bases of the junction unmatched. Germline values: CDR1 ENHRY, CDR2 SYGVKD. In DNA, the CDR3 is TGTGCCATCAGTCGGACAGGATCGAACACCGGGGAGCTGTTTTTT. The encoded protein is CAISRTGSNTGELFF.

This clone was counted between two and nine times. V and J are TRBV6-5 and TRBJ1-6; TRBD1 might be the D (6 bases). V lost 0 bases and J 5 bases, leaving 8 bases between the germline ends. The CDR3 has 15 amino acids. Germline assignment: CDR1 MNHEY and CDR2 SVGAGI. As DNA, the CDR3 is TGTGCCAGCAGTTACTCCGGGACAAATAATTCACCCCTCCACTTT. It codes for CASSYSGTNNSPLHF.

The genes are TRBV7-2 and TRBJ2-1, with D possibly TRBD2 on 6 matching bases. V dropped 3 bases and J dropped 1 base, with 19 bases sitting between them. The germline CDR1 and CDR2 sequences are SGHTA and FQGNSA. The CDR3 totals 18 residues. The CDR3 DNA follows: TGTGCCAGCAGCTTTATTAGCGGTGTCTCGAGTTCCTACAATGAGCAGTTCTTC. It codes for CASSFISGVSSSYNEQFF.

As DNA, the CDR3 is TGTGCCAGCAGTTTATTAGGGGACAGGGATGAGCAGTACTTC. Translating it yields CASSLLGDRDEQYF. This chain uses TRBV27 with TRBJ2-7; 9 positions agree with TRBD1. CDR1 and CDR2 from the germline V gene are MNHEY and SMNVEV (reference sequence). The CDR3 length is 14 residues. Trimming cost V 1 base and J 7 bases; bases outside gene matches: 5.

V usage is TRBV7-2 and J usage is TRBJ2-5; no definite D call. CDR3 length equals 14 residues. Germline CDR1 reads SGHTA; CDR2 reads FQGNSA. With 2 bases removed from V and 3 bases from J, the gap between germline ends came to 10 bases. The CDR3 DNA follows: TGTGCCAGCAGCTTACCGTTTCAGGAAGAGACCCAGTACTTC. It encodes CASSLPFQEETQYF.